This T cell receptor (beta chain) was captured in a study of blood T cell repertoires in COVID-19. Study details: Italy, Spain and the United States were the sources of the convalescent and acute COVID-19 samples. PBMCs, B-cell-depleted T cells, or T cells provided the cDNA or gDNA that made up the material.

Per the authors' pipeline: Quantification of nucleated cells was approximated via reference gene primer amplification. Libraries were prepared by immunoSEQ multiplex PCR; TCRdb keeps only in-frame clonotypes and omits some of them. That table gives V, J and clone size, and the DNA gave D and trimming. The table shows some 120,000 clones, with roughly 80% occurring only once. The CDR3 consists of 17 residues. Germline V gives CDR1 SNHLY, CDR2 FYNNEI. J lost 2 bases, V lost 5 bases, and 9 bases had no gene match. The J gene is TRBJ2-2, the V gene TRBV2, with 9 bases fitting TRBD2. The clonotype was recovered from a human donor in a cohort sampled during active COVID-19. The sample taken for sequencing was peripheral blood. CDR3: CASSFPLAGINTGELFF. As DNA, the CDR3 is TGTGCCAGCAGTTTCCCCCTAGCGGGGATAAACACCGGGGAGCTGTTTTTT.